This T cell receptor beta chain is from a study of T cells after posttransplantation cyclophosphamide. Study-wide results and limits: Recipient CMV seropositivity and CMV reactivation strongly tracked TRB clonality. Blood and skin or GI T cell repertoires showed limited TRB overlap. Later blood repertoires were often dominated by clones from the donor CD8+ memory compartment.

Generated by immunoSEQ multiplex PCR, the TCRdb table keeps only in-frame clones and is missing some. Listed for the sample are 20,000 to 25,000 clones, none seen a single time. CDR1 is SGHTA and CDR2 is FQGNSA in the germline V gene. V lost 5 bases and J 5 bases, leaving 10 bases between the germline ends. The CDR3 spans 13 residues. This clone was picked up many times. Its specificity is not known. Peripheral blood was collected from the related graft donor on the marrow donation day. V gene TRBV7-2 combines with J gene TRBJ1-5, with D tentatively TRBD1 (6 bases). The origin of this receptor is a woman in her forties or fifties in good health, CMV-negative, and a related stem cell transplant donor. The sequenced sample consisted of PBMCs. CDR3 DNA: TGTGCCAGCAGCCTGACAGGTTATCAGCCCCAGCATTTT. Translated, it gives CASSLTGYQPQHF.